The T cell receptor (beta chain) described here comes from a study of blood T cell repertoires in COVID-19. Study overall: Specimens from acute and convalescent COVID-19 originated in the United States, Italy and Spain. T cells, B-cell-depleted T cells, or PBMCs provided the cDNA or gDNA that served as material.

The CDR3 contains 14 residues. The V and J ends lost 0 bases and 4 bases respectively, with 9 bases between them. Germline lookup yields CDR1 SGHNT and CDR2 YYREEE (reference sequence). Original data processing: From reference gene primer amplification, estimates of nucleated cell counts were derived. TCRdb's table, derived via immunoSEQ multiplex PCR, lists solely in-frame clones and lacks some. V and J calls and clone size are as listed in that table; D and trimming were resolved from the DNA. The profile shows roughly 150,000 clones, 70% to 90% of them singletons. Sequencing was performed on peripheral blood. The chain is built from TRBV5-4 and TRBJ2-3, with TRBD1 as a possible D gene (6 bases). This TCR came from an elderly woman with acute or convalescent COVID-19. The CDR3: CASSLDRAADTQYF. CDR3 bases: TGTGCCAGCAGCTTGGACAGGGCCGCAGATACGCAGTATTTT.